The present T cell receptor (beta chain) was sequenced within a study of blood T cell repertoires in COVID-19. Looked up from germline, CDR1 is WSHSY and CDR2 is SAAADI. The V end was cut by 6 bases, the J end by 5 bases, with 19 bases between. The CDR3 has 15 residues. Some clones are missing from TCRdb's copy, which holds only in-frame ones; the method was immunoSEQ multiplex PCR. The sample holds tens of thousands of clones, around 68% seen once. V usage is TRBV10-2 and J usage is TRBJ2-5; D might be TRBD2 (6 bases). The TCR was taken from a woman in her sixties or seventies with acute or convalescent COVID-19. The source material was peripheral blood. In DNA, the CDR3 is TGCGCCAGCAGACCCGGGACTCGGGATTCGGAGACCCAGTACTTC. Translating gives CASRPGTRDSETQYF.